Listed below are T cell receptor beta chains from one sample, sequenced in a study of shared clonotypes between healthy human individuals. Sequencing was performed with immunoSEQ multiplex PCR; in TCRdb, only in-frame clones are kept and a portion is missing. Among 400,000 or so clones listed, 90% to 97% were seen once. The material sequenced was memory CD8+ T cells sorted from blood. Every receptor here comes from a man aged 25-40 years in good health. CDR3s include the opening cysteine and the closing phenylalanine or tryptophan. D genes are given only for firm matches.

CDR3aa	CDR3nt	j_gene	v_gene	d_gene
CASRAGTGDYGYTF	TGTGCCAGCAGGGCCGGGACAGGGGACTATGGCTACACCTTC	TRBJ1-2	TRBV28	TRBD1
CASSSTGPGELFF	TGTGCCAGCAGTTCGACAGGCCCCGGGGAGCTGTTTTTT	TRBJ2-2	TRBV28	NA
CSVGTGDTEAFF	TGCAGCGTTGGGACAGGGGACACTGAAGCTTTCTTT	TRBJ1-1	TRBV29-1	TRBD1
CAIEISSDSYNEQFF	TGTGCCATAGAAATTTCTAGCGACTCCTACAATGAGCAGTTCTTC	TRBJ2-1	TRBV6-4	NA
CASSVGTGELFF	TGTGCCAGCAGCGTGGGCACCGGGGAGCTGTTTTTT	TRBJ2-2	TRBV9	NA
CASGTRTKNIQYF	TGTGCCAGCGGTACAAGGACCAAAAACATTCAGTACTTC	TRBJ2-4	TRBV27	NA
CASGTSNEQFF	TGCGCCTCCGGGACTAGCAATGAGCAGTTCTTC	TRBJ2-1	TRBV10-2	TRBD2
CAISSVGQIPGNTIYF	TGTGCCATCAGTAGCGTGGGACAAATCCCTGGAAACACCATATATTTT	TRBJ1-3	TRBV10-3	NA
CASSNLNGVKDGYTF	TGTGCCAGCAGTAACCTCAACGGCGTAAAAGATGGCTACACCTTC	TRBJ1-2	TRBV2	NA
CAISGTAGNTIYF	TGTGCCATCAGTGGGACGGCTGGAAACACCATATATTTT	TRBJ1-3	TRBV10-3	NA
CASSMSLLQPQHF	TGTGCCAGTAGTATGTCGCTCCTTCAGCCCCAGCATTTT	TRBJ1-5	TRBV19	NA
CASSLTLKNNEQFF	TGTGCCAGCAGCTTAACGTTAAAGAACAATGAGCAGTTCTTC	TRBJ2-1	TRBV7-3	NA
CASSQEGLAALETQYF	TGTGCCAGCAGCCAAGAGGGACTAGCGGCTTTAGAGACCCAGTACTTC	TRBJ2-5	TRBV4-2	TRBD2
CAGTSGNTIYF	TGTGCCGGGACCTCTGGAAACACCATATATTTT	TRBJ1-3	TRBV19	NA
CATRTGGAGTGELFF	TGTGCCACCCGGACAGGGGGCGCGGGCACCGGGGAGCTGTTTTTT	TRBJ2-2	TRBV6-5	TRBD1
CASSRKTGSTEAFF	TGTGCCAGCAGCCGGAAAACAGGGAGCACTGAAGCTTTCTTT	TRBJ1-1	TRBV4-2	NA
CASRRGRYEQYF	TGTGCCAGCAGGCGCGGGAGGTACGAGCAGTACTTC	TRBJ2-7	TRBV7-2	TRBD2
CASSLWDTYEQYF	TGTGCCAGCAGTTTATGGGACACCTACGAGCAGTACTTC	TRBJ2-7	TRBV28	NA
CATRKSSGNTIYF	TGTGCCACCAGGAAATCCTCTGGAAACACCATATATTTT	TRBJ1-3	TRBV19	NA
CASSPGAGGRGEQFF	TGTGCCAGCAGCCCAGGGGCAGGGGGTAGGGGTGAGCAGTTCTTC	TRBJ2-1	TRBV6-5	TRBD1
CAWRVRTSGIYEQYF	TGTGCCTGGAGAGTAAGGACTAGCGGGATCTACGAGCAGTACTTC	TRBJ2-7	TRBV30	TRBD2
CAWRPGGGETQYF	TGTGCCTGGAGGCCTGGGGGGGGAGAGACCCAGTACTTC	TRBJ2-5	TRBV30	TRBD2
CARSIREANYGYTF	TGTGCCAGAAGCATCAGGGAAGCTAACTATGGCTACACCTTC	TRBJ1-2	TRBV5-3	NA
CSVPGLAGEQSGANVLTF	TGCAGCGTCCCTGGACTAGCGGGAGAACAGTCTGGGGCCAACGTCCTGACTTTC	TRBJ2-6	TRBV29-1	TRBD2
CSARARVGYTF	TGCAGTGCTAGAGCCAGGGTGGGCTACACCTTC	TRBJ1-2	TRBV20-1	NA
CASSFQLGTDTQYF	TGTGCCAGCAGTTTCCAGCTCGGGACAGATACGCAGTATTTT	TRBJ2-3	TRBV28	NA